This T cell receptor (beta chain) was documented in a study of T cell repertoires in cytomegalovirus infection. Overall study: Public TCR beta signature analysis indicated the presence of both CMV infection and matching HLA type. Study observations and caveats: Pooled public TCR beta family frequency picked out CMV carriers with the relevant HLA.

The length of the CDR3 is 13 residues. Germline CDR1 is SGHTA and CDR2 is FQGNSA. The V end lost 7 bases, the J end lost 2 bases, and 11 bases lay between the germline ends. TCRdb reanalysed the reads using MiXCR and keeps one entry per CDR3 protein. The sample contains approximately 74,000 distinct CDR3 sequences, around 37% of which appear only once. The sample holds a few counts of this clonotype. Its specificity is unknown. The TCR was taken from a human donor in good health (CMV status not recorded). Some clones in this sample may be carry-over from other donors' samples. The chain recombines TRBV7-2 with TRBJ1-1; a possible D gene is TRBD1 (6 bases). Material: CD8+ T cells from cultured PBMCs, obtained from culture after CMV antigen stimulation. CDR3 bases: TGTGCCAGCACCTTCGGGGGCAACACTGAAGCTTTCTTT. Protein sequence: CASTFGGNTEAFF.